These 10 T cell receptor delta chains share one sample of origin, sequenced in a study of γδ T cells in repeated Plasmodium falciparum infection. Flow sorting of PBMC yielded separate Vgamma9/Vdelta2+ and Vdelta2-negative gammadelta T cell populations for bulk repertoire analysis. TCRdb re-identified clones in the multiplex PCR reads via CATT. The top ten clones hold approximately 15% of a sample with under 65,000 delta-chain clones, around 1.7% of them seen once. The sample taken for sequencing was gamma-delta T cells from blood. These receptors all come from a pool of human donors (malaria-infected and uninfected, not separated).

Many counts were recorded for this clone. TCRdb's listed protein matches a much larger clone and diverges from this DNA's translation at residue 15, likely through a read error; the protein shown comes from the DNA. This chain links TRDV2 with TRDJ1; 7 bases are a match to TRDD3. Per germline, CDR1 GEAIGNYY and CDR2 EKD. CDR3 length equals 16 residues. CDR3 coding DNA: TGTGCCTGTGACACGGGGTACTGGGGCCACACCGATAAACTCACCTTT. Protein: CACDTGYWGHTDKLTF.

This clone came up a few times. Only one base separates this from a far larger clonotype, so it likely reflects a read error. The sample contains more than one DNA sequence encoding this CDR3. The chain employs TRDV1 and TRDJ1; 13 bases match TRDD3. Matching the DNA to germline supplied the J gene, which TCRdb does not give. V trimming: 7 bases; J trimming: 4 bases; junction bases outside the gene matches: 21. The CDR3 sequence is 20 residues long. Per the germline V gene, CDR1 is TSWWSYY and CDR2 is QGS. The CDR3 DNA reads TGTGCTCTTGAGGAGATAGGTAAACCCATACTGGGGGATACGGGCGATAAACTCATCTTT. Protein: CALEEIGKPILGDTGDKLIF.

This clone occurred many times. A read error is the likely source, as a far larger clone sits one nucleotide away. This specimen includes other DNA sequences encoding the same CDR3. This chain uses TRDV1 with TRDJ1; 9 nucleotides line up with TRDD3. The CDR3 is made up of 17 amino acids. The V gene's germline CDR1 is TSWWSYY and CDR2 QGS. CDR3 sequence (DNA): TGTGCCCTTGGGGTCGGGGCTGGGGGATTCTCTACCGATAAACTCATCTTT. Its protein product is CALGVGAGGFSTDKLIF.

Comment on this clone: The protein recorded in TCRdb matches a much larger clone and deviates from this DNA's translation at residue 17, suggesting a read error; the protein here is obtained by translating the DNA. The chain combines TRDV1 with TRDJ1; TRDD3 matches at 8 bases. Germline CDR1 and CDR2: TSWWSYY and QGS. The CDR3 extends over 22 amino acids. J gave up 7 bases and V 2 bases, and 30 bases lay outside the gene matches. In DNA, the CDR3 is TGTGCTCTTGGGGAATCTCACGCCCTACGCATTCGGGGGATAGAGGACCCCGGTAAACTCATCTTT. This sequence encodes CALGESHALRIRGIEDPGKLIF.

A remark on this clone: The protein held in TCRdb is that of a much larger clone and does not match this DNA's translation at residue 9, likely because of a read error; the protein shown is translated from the DNA. The V gene is TRDV1, the J gene TRDJ1; D possibly corresponds to TRDD3 (6 bases). Germline V gives CDR1 TSWWSYY, CDR2 QGS. The CDR3 is 19 residues long. Between the trimmed V and J ends, which lost 2 bases and 0 bases, there was a span of 22 bases. Here the CDR3 reads CALGESTQCWGMYTDKLIF. The CDR3 DNA reads as TGTGCTCTTGGGGAATCTACGCAGTGCTGGGGAATGTACACCGATAAACTCATCTTT.

A remark on this clone: TCRdb assigns this DNA the protein of a much larger clone, which departs from its translation at residue 13; this likely reflects a read error, and the protein shown comes from translating the DNA. The chain has TRDV1 and TRDJ1; TRDD3 aligns across 8 bases. The V gene's germline CDR1 is TSWWSYY and CDR2 QGS. The CDR3 loop spans 19 amino acids. After removal of 4 bases from V and 1 base from J, the junction contained 17 bases not matched to a gene. The CDR3 region is CALGGPGGHWGPCTDKLIF. For the CDR3, the DNA is TGTGCTCTTGGGGGCCCCGGAGGCCACTGGGGGCCCTGCACCGATAAACTCATCTTT.

This clone was seen a handful of times. This DNA's translation and the protein TCRdb lists, from a much larger clone, do not match at residue 5, likely due to a read error; the protein shown is translated from the DNA. This chain connects TRDV1 to TRDJ1; D may match TRDD2 or TRDD3 (9 bases each). Matching the DNA to germline supplied the J gene, which TCRdb does not give. Germline-derived CDR1 and CDR2 are TSWWSYY and QGS. The V end was cut by 4 bases, the J end by 3 bases, with 27 bases between. This CDR3 comprises 19 residues. The CDR3 sequence: CALGGPLPTRGYGPDKLIF. The CDR3 DNA reads as TGTGCTCTTGGGGGCCCCCTTCCTACTAGGGGATACGGACCCGATAAACTCATCTTT.

This clone came up many times. TCRdb lists the protein of a much larger clone for this DNA, which differs at residue 13, so this is likely a read error; the protein given here is translated from the DNA itself. This chain uses TRDV1 with TRDJ1, with TRDD3 matching over 8 bases. Germline assignment: CDR1 TSWWSYY and CDR2 QGS. V lost 0 bases, J lost 0 bases, and 30 bases stayed unmatched. There are 25 residues in the CDR3. The CDR3 protein is CALGELGPPLGPPDWGELYTDKLIF. CDR3 coding DNA: TGTGCTCTTGGGGAACTAGGACCCCCCTTAGGGCCCCCCGACTGGGGGGAATTGTACACCGATAAACTCATCTTT.

This clone was counted ten times or more. The protein that TCRdb holds for this DNA derives from a much larger clone and differs from the translated DNA at residue 14, which likely indicates a read error; the protein shown here is translated from the DNA. The CDR3 protein is CALGETRYWGIYSRTDKLIF. As DNA, the CDR3 is TGTGCTCTTGGGGAAACCCGGTACTGGGGGATATATTCCCGCACCGATAAACTCATCTTT. The chain couples TRDV1 to TRDJ1; 11 positions match TRDD3. Germline CDR1 reads TSWWSYY; CDR2 reads QGS. The trim removed 2 bases at V and 1 base at J, leaving 15 bases unmatched. The length of the CDR3 is 20 residues.

Ten or more counts support this clone. A much larger clonotype is one base distant, so this may be a read error. The rearrangement uses TRDV1 and TRDJ1; 9 bases fit TRDD3. The CDR3 length is 21 residues. Looked up from germline, CDR1 is TSWWSYY and CDR2 is QGS. This chain's CDR3 is CALGLPFLPAGLGDRKRGLIF. The CDR3 coding sequence is TGTGCCCTTGGGCTCCCGTTCCTACCGGCAGGTCTGGGGGATCGCAAGCGGGGACTCATCTTT.